The T cell receptor (beta chain) under discussion was sequenced for a study of cytomegalovirus exposure and HLA in healthy donors. PCR was performed using 60 Vbeta and 13 Jbeta primers. Clones were read by immunoSEQ multiplex PCR, and TCRdb kept only the in-frame ones, dropping some. The sample has approximately 53,000 clones, roughly 72% seen once. The V and J ends lost 1 base and 2 bases respectively, with 17 bases between them. Per germline, CDR1 SEHNR and CDR2 FQNEAQ (reference sequence). The CDR3 totals 17 residues. Of note for this clone: Its antigen is currently unknown.

Study outcomes and limitations: Indistinguishable V segments such as TRBV6-2 and TRBV6-3 were excluded. Serostatus for CMV was the only available immune exposure information. The authors listed 164 TCR beta chains as cytomegalovirus-associated.

The sample taken for sequencing was PBMCs. The receptor was derived from a woman between 50 and 59 years old in good health and CMV-seronegative. The chain combines TRBV7-9 with TRBJ2-5; the D gene is possibly TRBD2 (7 bases). The CDR3 reads CASSLGGGAGAQETQYF. In nucleotides, the CDR3 is TGTGCCAGCAGCTTAGGCGGTGGGGCGGGGGCTCAAGAGACCCAGTACTTC.